This paragraph covers one T cell receptor (beta chain) sequence. No antigen is known for it. Nothing much larger sits one base from this clone, and base qualities are not available. This record belongs to a study of immune cell composition in non-small cell lung cancer (dated by TCRdb to between 2016 and 2019). With respect to the entire study: To assign histologic subtype, which was mostly lung adenocarcinoma or squamous cell carcinoma, H&E was combined with p63, CK5, Napsin A and TTF-1 immunohistochemistry. Adaptive Biotechnologies TCR-beta sequencing was carried out on approximately 37 paired NSCLC tumour and non-adjacent lung specimens, as well as on about 25 tumour-only specimens. Supplementary cohort #1, around 10 lung adenocarcinoma cases, had paired tumour/lung TCR-beta sequencing and TIL populations generated to assess tumour reactivity. Several tumour specimens with TCR-beta data were of rare histological subtypes and were excluded from the subtype comparisons.

Frozen aliquots of unsorted single-cell suspensions were used for genomic DNA extraction with the QIAamp DNA kit. The tumour samples consisted of non-small cell lung cancer tissue that had been surgically resected. Tissues were received within 2 hours of resection and processed immediately into single-cell suspensions. Tissue was mechanically dissociated and enzymatically digested with DNase I, collagenase I and hyaluronidase for approximately 30 minutes at 37 °C, then filtered and RBC-lysed. Points the paper makes about the study in general: Smoking pack-years did not significantly correlate with tumour TCR-beta clonality. The reactivity cohort contained only 9 to 10 cases, and the tumour-reactive clones were not shown to have sequences in common with the dominant in vivo tumour-associated clones. Across nine to ten adenocarcinoma cases, the maximal tumour-associated clone frequency showed a strong correlation with TIL tumour reactivity, but overall clonality showed no such correlation. Nearly half of NSCLC cases had tumour-associated clones >0.5%, found in about a third of adenocarcinomas compared with approximately 76% of squamous carcinomas. Top 10 clone scores and productive clonality were significantly higher in lung squamous cell carcinoma than in lung adenocarcinoma tumours.

TCR-beta CDR3 regions were amplified from genomic DNA by a two-step multiplex PCR, with the second step adding Illumina-compatible adaptors. TCR-beta immunosequencing was performed on an Illumina platform as a commercial immunoSEQ service. The published analysis was carried out like this. Repertoires were described by productive clonality and by Top 10 Clones, which is the percentage of T-cell templates coming from the ten most frequent sequences. Values of productive clonality ranged from 0 to 1, with a monoclonal population indicated by a value of 1. Sequences comprising at least 0.1% of tumour T-cell templates but absent from matched non-adjacent lung were defined as tumour-associated clones and were identified via log10 scatter plots. Student's t-tests were used for two-group comparisons, ANOVA was used for stages, and linear regression was used for relationships, with analyses conducted in GraphPad Prism7 and R. TCRdb mirrors the immuneACCESS table, restricted to in-frame sequences. Some clones are absent from its copies; in checked studies, under half trace to an unresolved V gene, and the reason for the others is unknown. D and trimming were read from the DNA, whereas the V and J calls and clone size are those reported in that table. The sample table lists under 1,300 clones, 79% of them with a count of one. In total, the top ten clones hold 9.1% of the sample.

Sample: lung tumor tissue. The origin of this receptor is a human donor with non-small cell lung cancer.

In nucleotides, the sequence is TGCGCCAGCAGCCAAGCGTCTAGCGGGGGGTTCAATGAGCAGTTCTTC. This is translated as CASSQASSGGFNEQFF. The chain was built from TRBV4-1 and TRBJ2-1; 11 nucleotides in the junction match TRBD2. Trimming takes 1 base off V and 6 bases off J; junction bases not matched to a gene: 5. The CDR3 starts with the cysteine, ends with the phenylalanine, and has 16 residues. Just CDR3 DNA is preserved here, 48 bases in frame from base 1. Looking up the germline V gene yields CDR1 MGHRA and CDR2 YSYEKL.